Listed below are T cell receptor beta chains from one sample, sequenced in a study of T cell repertoires in cytomegalovirus infection. Antigens for these TCRs are unknown. TCRdb re-derived calls from the reads in MiXCR, one entry per CDR3 protein. The repertoire holds about 400,000 distinct CDR3 sequences, with approximately 35% as singletons. The starting material was cultured PBMCs, obtained from culture after CMV antigen stimulation. Every receptor here comes from a human donor in good health (CMV status not recorded). Some clones in this sample may be carry-over from other donors' samples. Each CDR3 is given with its conserved first and last residue. A D gene is named only where the DNA matches it firmly. Only part of the rows carry a size: once, few, many, or a class if the clone is expanded.

>TRBV12-5|NA|TRBJ2-1|NA
CASGPGTAGEQFF
TGTGCTAGTGGTCCGGGGACCGCGGGTGAGCAGTTCTTC
>TRBV5-4|NA|TRBJ1-2|NA
CASSWVGGRNYGYTF
TGTGCCAGCAGCTGGGTCGGGGGTCGGAACTATGGCTACACCTTC
>TRBV11-2|NA|TRBJ2-2|NA
CASSLEGPGNTGELFF
TGTGCCAGCAGCTTAGAAGGTCCAGGCAACACCGGGGAGCTGTTTTTT
>TRBV27|NA|TRBJ2-3|NA
CASSSGRGTDTQYF
TGTGCCAGCAGTTCGGGACGGGGCACAGATACGCAGTATTTT
>TRBV5-4|NA|TRBJ1-1|NA
CASKAENTEAFF
TGTGCCAGCAAGGCAGAGAACACTGAAGCTTTCTTT
>TRBV9|many|TRBJ2-1|TRBD2
CASSVGGGRLTYNEQFF
TGTGCCAGCAGCGTCGGGGGAGGGAGGTTAACCTACAATGAGCAGTTCTTC
>TRBV12-3/TRBV12-4|NA|TRBJ2-3|TRBD2
CASSFSTSGRADTQYF
TGTGCCAGCAGTTTCTCGACTAGCGGGAGAGCAGATACGCAGTATTTT
>TRBV7-2|NA|TRBJ2-2|NA
CASSLRLDITGELFF
TGTGCCAGCAGCTTAAGACTAGACATCACCGGGGAGCTGTTTTTT
>TRBV7-2|NA|TRBJ2-7|TRBD2
CASSARLAGYEQYF
TGTGCCAGCAGTGCCCGACTAGCGGGGTACGAGCAGTACTTC
>TRBV4-1|NA|TRBJ2-5|TRBD1
CASSRDRGMETQYF
TGCGCCAGCAGCCGGGACAGGGGGATGGAGACCCAGTACTTC
>TRBV6-1|NA|TRBJ1-2|NA
CASRIDGRAYGYTF
TGTGCCAGCAGGATAGACGGTCGTGCCTATGGCTACACCTTC
>TRBV5-4|NA|TRBJ2-3|TRBD2
CASSPTPLAGVGTDTQYF
TGTGCCAGCAGCCCTACACCCTTAGCGGGAGTGGGCACAGATACGCAGTATTTT
>TRBV7-2|many|TRBJ2-2|NA
CASRPPRTDSNTGELFF
TGTGCCAGCAGACCGCCGAGGACGGATAGTAACACCGGGGAGCTGTTTTTT
>TRBV7-2|many|TRBJ2-1|NA
CASSQFRDEQFF
TGTGCCAGCAGCCAATTCAGGGATGAGCAGTTCTTC
>TRBV29-1|NA|TRBJ2-1|TRBD2
CSVEARGRTYNEQFF
TGCAGCGTTGAAGCCCGCGGGAGGACCTACAATGAGCAGTTCTTC
>TRBV7-8|NA|TRBJ1-2|TRBD1
CASSLSGTADYGYTF
TGTGCCAGCAGCCTATCCGGGACAGCGGACTATGGCTACACCTTC
>TRBV6-8|NA|TRBJ2-1|TRBD2
CASSYAGLEQFF
TGTGCCAGCAGTTACGCGGGACTAGAGCAGTTCTTC
>TRBV19|NA|TRBJ2-1|TRBD1
CASRGTGSPREQFF
TGTGCCAGTAGGGGGACAGGGTCTCCCAGGGAGCAGTTCTTC
>TRBV7-2|many|TRBJ2-5|TRBD2
CASSFRPHGTSVETQYF
TGTGCCAGCAGCTTTAGACCCCACGGGACTAGTGTTGAGACCCAGTACTTC
>TRBV6-6|NA|TRBJ1-1|TRBD1
CASSTGTGGLAEAFF
TGTGCCAGCAGCACCGGGACAGGGGGATTGGCTGAAGCTTTCTTT
>TRBV11-2|NA|TRBJ2-3|TRBD1
CASSQDRITDTQYF
TGTGCCAGCAGCCAGGACAGGATCACAGATACGCAGTATTTT
>TRBV7-8|NA|TRBJ2-2|NA
CASSLEGRPNTGELFF
TGTGCCAGCAGCTTAGAGGGACGGCCGAACACCGGGGAGCTGTTTTTT
>TRBV5-1|NA|TRBJ1-1|NA
CASSDRAAPSDTEAFF
TGCGCCAGCAGCGACCGGGCCGCTCCGTCGGACACTGAAGCTTTCTTT
>TRBV28|NA|TRBJ2-1|NA
CASSLPTWEDREQFF
TGTGCCAGCAGCCTCCCGACTTGGGAAGATCGGGAGCAGTTCTTC
>TRBV20-1|NA|TRBJ1-2|NA
CSAMPVEGGHYGYTF
TGCAGTGCTATGCCGGTTGAGGGGGGCCACTATGGCTACACCTTC
>TRBV7-2|NA|TRBJ1-2|NA
CASSLDGINYGYTF
TGTGCCAGCAGCTTAGACGGGATTAACTATGGCTACACCTTC
>TRBV7-8|many|TRBJ2-3|NA
CASSLRRSWGTDTQYF
TGTGCCAGCAGCTTAAGGAGGTCGTGGGGCACAGATACGCAGTATTTT
>TRBV12-3/TRBV12-4|few|TRBJ2-5|TRBD2
CASTRTREETQYF
TGTGCCAGCACCCGGACTAGGGAAGAGACCCAGTACTTC
>TRBV4-1|NA|TRBJ2-7|TRBD2
CASSQDLAGGSYEQYF
TGCGCCAGCAGCCAGGACCTAGCGGGAGGGTCCTACGAGCAGTACTTC
>TRBV7-2|few|TRBJ1-1|NA
CASSLAVFSLWENTEAFF
TGTGCCAGCAGCTTAGCCGTATTTTCCCTATGGGAGAACACTGAAGCTTTCTTT
>TRBV28|few|TRBJ1-4|NA
CASSFIGGKLFF
TGTGCCAGCAGTTTTATCGGCGGAAAACTGTTTTTT
>TRBV24-1|NA|TRBJ2-3|NA
CATSDTGLDTQYF
TGTGCCACCAGTGACACCGGACTAGATACGCAGTATTTT
>TRBV6-2/TRBV6-3|few|TRBJ2-1|NA
CASLKQSSYNEQFF
TGTGCCAGCCTTAAACAAAGTTCCTACAATGAGCAGTTCTTC
>TRBV7-2|many|TRBJ2-5|NA
CASSPGMVPQETQYF
TGTGCCAGCAGTCCGGGGATGGTACCACAAGAGACCCAGTACTTC
>TRBV7-9|NA|TRBJ1-6|NA
CASSAQGVDSPLHF
TGTGCCAGCAGCGCACAGGGAGTCGATTCACCCCTCCACTTT
>TRBV6-6|NA|TRBJ2-1|TRBD2
CASSYPGLAGGRGNEQFF
TGTGCCAGCAGTTACCCAGGACTAGCGGGAGGGAGGGGCAATGAGCAGTTCTTC
>TRBV20-1|NA|TRBJ1-1|TRBD1
CSARDPTGEGTEAFF
TGCAGTGCTAGAGACCCGACAGGGGAGGGTACTGAAGCTTTCTTT